These 18 T cell receptor beta chains were all obtained from the same sample, sequenced in a study of response to subunit inactivated influenza vaccine. TCRdb called the RT-PCR reads again in MiXCR, with one record for every CDR3 protein. The sample lists about 800,000 distinct CDR3 sequences, 21% occurring once. The sample consisted of PBMCs from blood, taken more than 4 days after vaccination. All receptors derive from a man aged 45 to 65 who received an inactivated influenza vaccine.

The sample holds a few counts of this clonotype. The J gene is TRBJ2-1, the V gene TRBV7-2, with unresolved D. Trimming shortened V by 4 bases and J by 3 bases, and 7 bases separated the two germline ends. The CDR3 totals 13 residues. Germline V gene lookup returns CDR1 SGHTA and CDR2 FQGNSA. The CDR3 is CASSSRIYNEQFF. The CDR3 bases are TGTGCCAGCAGCTCCCGAATCTACAATGAGCAGTTCTTC.

This clonotype was recorded a few times. The CDR3 reads CAISESGTAQYEQYF. The CDR3, as DNA: TGTGCCATCAGTGAGTCCGGGACTGCACAGTACGAGCAGTACTTC. The chain couples TRBV10-3 to TRBJ2-7; D possibly corresponds to TRBD2 (6 bases). V was pared by 0 bases and J by 4 bases, with 13 bases between. The CDR3 sequence is 15 residues long. Germline-derived CDR1 and CDR2 are ENHRY and SYGVKD.

The chain links TRBV12-3 or TRBV12-4 to TRBJ1-5; the D gene is possibly TRBD1 (5 bases). With 5 bases removed from V and 4 bases from J, the gap between germline ends came to 9 bases. This CDR3 has 13 residues. CDR3 region: CASSGGTNQPQHF. CDR3 sequence (DNA): TGTGCCAGCAGTGGGGGAACAAATCAGCCCCAGCATTTT.

The chain links TRBV6-2 or TRBV6-3 to TRBJ1-5; D is ambiguous. Germline V lookup: CDR1 MNHEY, CDR2 SVGEGT. V was shortened by 2 bases and J by 7 bases, with 15 bases between the two germline ends. The CDR3 is 15 amino acids. The CDR3 loop is CASSYGLGKKQPQHF. CDR3 DNA sequence: TGTGCCAGCAGTTACGGGCTGGGTAAGAAACAGCCCCAGCATTTT.

In this sample, this clonotype turned up many times. The genes are TRBV6-1 and TRBJ2-1; 16 nucleotides align to TRBD2. The CDR3 spans 18 residues. V trimming: 6 bases; J trimming: 7 bases; junction bases outside the gene matches: 12. Germline V gene sequence: CDR1 MNHNS, CDR2 SASEGT. DNA of the CDR3: TGTGCCAGCAGCCCCGGGACTAGCGGGAGGGCCTACCCAAATGAGCAGTTCTTC. This encodes CASSPGTSGRAYPNEQFF.

The gene calls are TRBV12-5 and TRBJ2-7; D is unclear. The CDR3 has 15 residues. Germline V lookup: CDR1 LGHNT, CDR2 FRNRAP. Trimming cost V 3 bases and J 0 bases, with 12 bases left between them. The CDR3 loop is CASGFRTVYSYEQYF. The CDR3 region has the DNA TGTGCTAGTGGTTTCCGGACGGTCTACTCCTACGAGCAGTACTTC.

This clonotype has more than one count but fewer than ten. The chain combines TRBV5-1 with TRBJ2-1; 7 bases are shared with TRBD2. This CDR3 is 16 amino acids long. J gave up 5 bases and V 4 bases, and 12 bases lay outside the gene matches. Germline V gene lookup returns CDR1 SGHRS and CDR2 YFSETQ. The CDR3 sequence: CASSDTGGRNHNEQFF. The CDR3 DNA is TGCGCCAGCAGCGACACGGGGGGACGCAATCACAATGAGCAGTTCTTC.

The chain couples TRBV7-2 to TRBJ2-3; D is tentatively TRBD1 or TRBD2 (6 bases each). This CDR3 has 14 amino acids. Trimming took 5 bases from V and 6 from J, leaving 15 bases between them. Germline V gene lookup returns CDR1 SGHTA and CDR2 FQGNSA. CDR3 sequence reads: CASSLSQGRDTQYF. The CDR3 nucleotides read TGTGCCAGCAGCCTCTCTCAGGGGAGGGATACGCAGTATTTT.

This clonotype has a handful of counts. The CDR3 DNA follows: TGCAGTGCTAGAGGGCTGGGGGCCCTCTCCTACGAGCAGTACTTC. Translated: CSARGLGALSYEQYF. This chain uses TRBV20-1 with TRBJ2-7; the D gene is possibly TRBD1 (6 bases). The CDR3 runs to 15 residues. The V end was cut by 1 base, the J end by 0 bases, with 13 bases between. Per the germline V gene, CDR1 is DFQATT and CDR2 is SNEGSKA (reference sequence).

In this sample, this clonotype turned up a few times. The CDR3 DNA follows: TGTGCCAGCTCGCCCCGACAGGTTAGAAACTACGAGCAGTACTTC. It translates to CASSPRQVRNYEQYF. This sequence joins TRBV7-2 and TRBJ2-7, with D tentatively TRBD1 (6 bases). Per germline, CDR1 SGHTA and CDR2 FQGNSA. The CDR3 is 15 residues long. Trimming took 8 bases from V and 3 from J, leaving 20 bases between them.

This chain uses TRBV7-8 with TRBJ1-2, with D possibly TRBD1 on 5 matching bases. V was trimmed by 2 bases and J by 3 bases, leaving 16 bases between them. Germline V lookup: CDR1 SGHVS, CDR2 FQNEAQ. The CDR3 covers 16 residues. The CDR3 reads CASSLTGWGGDYGYTF. For the CDR3, the DNA is TGTGCCAGCAGCTTAACGGGGTGGGGAGGGGACTATGGCTACACCTTC.

This clonotype has a handful of counts. The rearrangement links TRBV5-5 to TRBJ1-3; no definite D call. CDR3 length: 14 amino acids. Germline loops: CDR1 SGHKS, CDR2 YYEKEE (reference sequence). The V end lost 1 base, the J end lost 2 bases, and 7 bases lay between the germline ends. In DNA, the CDR3 is TGTGCCAGCAGCTTGTATAGGGCTGGAAACACCATATATTTT. This codes for CASSLYRAGNTIYF.

V is TRBV7-2 and J is TRBJ2-4; the D call may be TRBD1 or TRBD2 (6 bases each). The germline V and J ends were trimmed by 5 bases and 0 bases, with 14 bases remaining between them. Germline lookup yields CDR1 SGHTA and CDR2 FQGNSA. This CDR3 has 16 amino acids. CDR3 sequence reads: CASSVDGGRAKNIQYF. DNA for the CDR3: TGTGCCAGCAGCGTTGATGGGGGGCGAGCCAAAAACATTCAGTACTTC.

This sequence joins TRBV2 and TRBJ1-2, with TRBD1 matching 7 bases. J gave up 8 bases and V 4 bases, and 10 bases lay outside the gene matches. Germline CDR1 and CDR2: SNHLY and FYNNEI. The CDR3 extends over 14 amino acids. This CDR3 is CASSGDRSVDGYTF. CDR3 nucleotide sequence: TGTGCCAGCAGTGGGGACAGATCCGTCGACGGCTACACCTTC.

There are many counts of this clonotype. The gene calls are TRBV12-3 or TRBV12-4 and TRBJ2-7, with TRBD2 matching 14 bases. The trim removed 5 bases at V and 6 bases at J, leaving 6 bases unmatched. This CDR3 has 15 amino acids. The CDR3 sequence: CASSPGLAGVGEQYF. The CDR3 DNA follows: TGTGCCAGCAGTCCGGGACTAGCGGGAGTAGGCGAGCAGTACTTC.

This clonotype was seen more than once but under ten times. The V gene is TRBV7-9, the J gene TRBJ2-3, with D unresolved. Germline V gene data show CDR1 as SEHNR and CDR2 as FQNEAQ (reference sequence). V gave up 0 bases and J gave up 5 bases, with 18 bases separating them. CDR3 length equals 17 residues. Written as DNA, the CDR3 is TGTGCCAGCAGCTTAGCATTGAAGAGACCCATCGAAGATACGCAGTATTTT. Translated, it gives CASSLALKRPIEDTQYF.

This clonotype was detected a few times. The rearrangement joins TRBV20-1 to TRBJ2-3; 8 positions agree with TRBD2. CDR1 and CDR2 from the germline V gene are DFQATT and SNEGSKA (reference sequence). Trimming took 0 bases from V and 3 from J; bases not matched to a gene: 8. The CDR3 sequence is 16 residues long. This CDR3 is CSAREGIAGFTDTQYF. Here the CDR3 DNA reads TGCAGTGCTAGAGAGGGGATAGCGGGATTTACAGATACGCAGTATTTT.

The rearrangement links TRBV3-1 to TRBJ2-7; possible D gene TRBD2, 7 bases. Germline V CDR1 and CDR2: LGHDT, YNNKEL (reference sequence). This CDR3 region has 15 residues. Trimming stripped 3 bases from V and 7 bases from J, with 19 bases between. CDR3 protein: CASSQVVAGAREQYF. In DNA, the CDR3 is TGTGCCAGCAGCCAGGTTGTGGCGGGGGCTCGTGAGCAGTACTTC.